The sequence of this TCR beta chain was determined in a study of T cell responses to AZD1222 COVID-19 vaccine. TCRdb keeps only in-frame clones here, not all; method: immunoSEQ multiplex PCR. This sample yields just under 150,000 clones, of which approximately 88% are seen a single time; roughly 5.4% belongs to the top ten. This sequence originates from an adult who received the MenACWY meningococcal vaccine as a control. Sequencing was performed on peripheral blood, taken 28 days after the second dose of the MenACWY control vaccine.

CDR3 nucleotide sequence: TGTGCCGTAGAGACAGGCAGCTCTGGAAACACCATATATTTT. Its translation: CAVETGSSGNTIYF. This rearrangement joins TRBV7-2 to TRBJ1-3; a possible D gene is TRBD1 (6 bases). Germline-derived CDR1 and CDR2 are SGHTA and FQGNSA. The CDR3 is made up of 14 amino acids. With 11 bases removed from V and 0 bases from J, the gap between germline ends came to 14 bases.